A single sample is the source of the 2 T cell receptor beta chains below, sequenced in a study of OX40 agonist ivuxolimab in advanced cancers. TCRdb keeps only in-frame clones here, not all; method: immunoSEQ multiplex PCR. Among under 150,000 clones listed, more than 85% were seen once. Sequenced here: CD4+ or CD8+ T cells sorted from blood, sampled in a trial of the OX40 agonist ivuxolimab. The receptor set was obtained from an adult with an advanced solid tumor such as melanoma, head and neck, liver or kidney cancer.

V usage is TRBV11-2 and J usage is TRBJ2-2; maybe TRBD1 (6 bases). Trimming shortened V by 3 bases and J by 4 bases, and 18 bases separated the two germline ends. This CDR3 region has 17 residues. Germline V gene data show CDR1 as SGHAT and CDR2 as FQNNGV. CDR3 amino acids: CASSLEIRTAPTGELFF. In nucleotides, the CDR3 is TGTGCCAGCAGCTTGGAGATTAGGACAGCGCCCACCGGGGAGCTGTTTTTT.

This sequence joins TRBV5-1 and TRBJ2-3, with D uncertain. Germline V gene data show CDR1 as SGHRS and CDR2 as YFSETQ. The CDR3 sequence is 16 residues long. The V end lost 0 bases, the J end lost 2 bases, and 13 bases lay between the germline ends. The CDR3 loop reads CASSLAGLPNTDTQYF. The CDR3 DNA reads TGCGCCAGCAGCTTGGCTGGGCTACCCAACACAGATACGCAGTATTTT.